A selection of T cell receptor beta chains follows, all from one sample in a study of cytomegalovirus exposure and HLA in healthy donors. Sequencing used immunoSEQ multiplex PCR; TCRdb keeps in-frame clones, though not all of them. Found here are 75,000 to 100,000 clones, roughly 74% of them singletons; the top ten hold approximately 3.2%. The specimen sequenced was PBMCs. The receptors here all came from a female donor in good health and CMV-seropositive. The CDR3 runs from the conserved cysteine through the conserved F or W. D genes are given only for firm matches. Size is omitted from some rows. Given values are once, few, many or a class for expanded clones.

D,J,V,size,CDR3,DNA
NA,TRBJ1-3,TRBV13,NA,CASSFDSRISGNTIYF,TGTGCCAGCAGCTTCGACAGTCGTATCTCTGGAAACACCATATATTTT
TRBD1,TRBJ1-3,TRBV4-2,NA,CASSPYPGQGASGNTIYF,TGTGCCAGCAGCCCGTACCCGGGACAGGGGGCCTCTGGAAACACCATATATTTT
NA,TRBJ2-2,TRBV7-6,NA,CASSPWAGTITNTGELFF,TGTGCCAGCAGCCCCTGGGCAGGGACAATAACGAACACCGGGGAGCTGTTTTTT
NA,TRBJ2-7,TRBV6-1,NA,CASSLQAYEQYF,TGTGCCAGCAGTCTTCAGGCATACGAGCAGTACTTC
TRBD1,TRBJ1-1,TRBV29-1,NA,CSVQGALNTEAFF,TGCAGCGTTCAGGGGGCTCTGAACACTGAAGCTTTCTTT
NA,TRBJ1-6,TRBV28,NA,CASSTRDTNNSPLHF,TGTGCCAGCAGTACCCGGGACACCAATAATTCACCCCTCCACTTT
NA,TRBJ1-3,TRBV2,NA,CASSLGGSGNTIYF,TGTGCCAGCAGTCTCGGGGGGTCTGGAAACACCATATATTTT
NA,TRBJ2-3,TRBV20-1,NA,CSARQDTQYF,TGCAGTGCTAGACAGGATACGCAGTATTTT
TRBD1,TRBJ2-2,TRBV4-3,many,CASSQEYGTGSGELFF,TGCGCCAGCAGCCAAGAATACGGGACAGGGTCCGGGGAGCTGTTTTTT
TRBD2,TRBJ2-1,TRBV10-3,NA,CAITRGLAGGGDEQFF,TGTGCCATCACCAGGGGACTAGCGGGAGGAGGCGATGAGCAGTTCTTC
TRBD1,TRBJ2-7,TRBV2,NA,CASRLDRGTFEQYF,TGTGCCAGCAGACTGGACAGGGGAACTTTCGAGCAGTACTTC
NA,TRBJ1-1,TRBV6-5,NA,CASSFQMNTEAFF,TGTGCCAGCAGTTTTCAGATGAACACTGAAGCTTTCTTT
NA,TRBJ1-6,TRBV28,NA,CASRLPREAGYNSPLHF,TGTGCCAGCAGACTACCCAGGGAGGCGGGCTATAATTCACCCCTCCACTTT
NA,TRBJ2-5,TRBV10-3,NA,CAISQLVSETQYF,TGTGCCATCAGCCAACTAGTATCAGAGACCCAGTACTTC
TRBD1,TRBJ2-7,TRBV6-6,NA,CASSPGQSYEQYF,TGTGCCAGCAGCCCGGGACAGTCCTACGAGCAGTACTTC
NA,TRBJ1-4,TRBV28,NA,CASSILTGSGEKLFF,TGTGCCAGCAGCATACTCACAGGGTCCGGTGAAAAACTGTTTTTT
NA,TRBJ1-2,TRBV7-2,NA,CASSLVDRNYGYTF,TGTGCCAGCAGCTTAGTCGACAGGAACTATGGCTACACCTTC
NA,TRBJ2-6,TRBV4-1,NA,CASSQVGGSSAGANVLTF,TGCGCCAGCAGCCAAGTTGGAGGGAGTAGCGCTGGGGCCAACGTCCTGACTTTC
NA,TRBJ1-1,TRBV18,NA,CASSPISGNTEAFF,TGTGCCAGCTCACCCATCTCCGGGAACACTGAAGCTTTCTTT
TRBD1,TRBJ2-3,TRBV4-1,once,CASSVGPATGAWGTQYF,TGCGCCAGCAGCGTGGGCCCGGCGACAGGGGCCTGGGGGACGCAGTATTTT
NA,TRBJ1-1,TRBV9,few,CASSPPRGTMNTEAFF,TGTGCCAGCAGCCCCCCACGGGGGACCATGAACACTGAAGCTTTCTTT
TRBD1,TRBJ2-7,TRBV19,NA,CARRWTGAYEQYF,TGTGCCAGGCGTTGGACAGGGGCCTACGAGCAGTACTTC
NA,TRBJ1-5,TRBV28,NA,CASSFAGVGQPQHFGDGTRRHF,NA
TRBD1,TRBJ1-2,TRBV11-2,once,CASSRTPGQGHYGYTF,TGTGCCAGCAGCCGGACTCCGGGACAGGGACACTATGGCTACACCTTC
TRBD1,TRBJ1-1,TRBV30,once,CAWSEQGDSEAFF,TGTGCCTGGAGTGAACAGGGGGACAGTGAAGCTTTCTTT
TRBD2,TRBJ2-3,TRBV6-6,NA,CASRATSGADTQYF,TGTGCCAGCAGGGCGACTAGCGGGGCAGATACGCAGTATTTT
NA,TRBJ2-5,TRBV5-4,NA,CASSLPGLKETQYF,TGTGCCAGCAGCTTGCCCGGACTAAAAGAGACCCAGTACTTC
NA,TRBJ2-7,TRBV6-5,NA,CASSSPAYEQYF,TGTGCCAGCAGCTCCCCAGCCTACGAGCAGTACTTC
NA,TRBJ2-7,TRBV9,few,CASSVDGHGYEQYF,TGTGCCAGCAGCGTAGATGGACACGGCTACGAGCAGTACTTC
NA,TRBJ2-7,TRBV19,NA,CASSIVVGNEQYF,TGTGCCAGTAGTATAGTGGTCGGGAACGAGCAGTACTTC
NA,TRBJ1-1,TRBV7-9,once,CASSLGANTEAFF,TGTGCCAGCAGCTTAGGGGCGAACACTGAAGCTTTCTTT
TRBD2,TRBJ2-5,TRBV7-6,NA,CASSLGGGETQYF,TGTGCCAGCAGCTTAGGCGGGGGGGAGACCCAGTACTTC
TRBD2,TRBJ2-3,TRBV18,once,CASSRSGTEDTQYF,TGTGCCAGCTCTCGTAGCGGGACGGAGGATACGCAGTATTTT
NA,TRBJ1-1,TRBV18,NA,CASSPAPMNTEAFF,TGTGCCAGCTCACCAGCGCCAATGAACACTGAAGCTTTCTTT
TRBD2,TRBJ2-2,TRBV5-1,NA,CASSPYRLAGNTGELFF,TGCGCCAGCAGCCCCTACCGACTAGCGGGGAACACCGGGGAGCTGTTTTTT
NA,TRBJ2-1,TRBV4-1,NA,CASSQAGSGNEQFF,TGCGCCAGCAGCCAAGCGGGGTCCGGCAATGAGCAGTTCTTC
NA,TRBJ1-1,TRBV7-2,once,CASSSGGRGNTEAFF,TGTGCCAGCAGCTCGGGGGGGCGTGGAAACACTGAAGCTTTCTTT
NA,TRBJ1-1,TRBV5-4,NA,CASSLAGTKEAFF,TGTGCCAGCAGCTTGGCGGGAACCAAGGAAGCTTTCTTT
NA,TRBJ2-3,TRBV7-2,NA,CASSSAGAADTQYF,TGTGCCAGCAGCTCTGCGGGGGCCGCAGATACGCAGTATTTT
TRBD1,TRBJ1-1,TRBV2,NA,CASSRQGATEAFF,TGTGCCAGCAGTCGACAGGGGGCTACTGAAGCTTTCTTT